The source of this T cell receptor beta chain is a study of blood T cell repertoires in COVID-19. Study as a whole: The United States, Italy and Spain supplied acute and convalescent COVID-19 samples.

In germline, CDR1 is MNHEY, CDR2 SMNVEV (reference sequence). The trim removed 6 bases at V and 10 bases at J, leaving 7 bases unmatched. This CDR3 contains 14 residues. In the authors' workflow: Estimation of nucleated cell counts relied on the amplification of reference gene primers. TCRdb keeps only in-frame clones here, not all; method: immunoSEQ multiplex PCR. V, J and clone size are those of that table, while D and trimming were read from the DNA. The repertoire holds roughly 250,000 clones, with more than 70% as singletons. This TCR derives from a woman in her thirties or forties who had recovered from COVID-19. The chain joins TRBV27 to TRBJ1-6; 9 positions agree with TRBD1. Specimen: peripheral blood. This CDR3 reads CASSPGTGRSPLHF. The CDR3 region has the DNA TGTGCCAGCAGCCCTGGGACAGGGCGGTCACCCCTCCACTTT.